Listed below are T cell receptor beta chains from one sample, sequenced in a study of shared clonotypes between healthy human individuals. Sequenced by immunoSEQ multiplex PCR; TCRdb stores in-frame clones only, minus some. The sample records some 1 million clones, roughly 70% being singletons. Sequencing was carried out using memory CD4+ T cells sorted from blood. These receptors were obtained from a man between 18 and 29 years old in good health. Both conserved end residues are part of each CDR3. The D gene is left open where the match is weak. Size is stated for part of the rows, as once, few or many counts, or as a class when the clone is expanded.

j_call,v_call,d_call,clone_size,cdr3_aa,cdr3_nt
TRBJ1-3,TRBV30,-,-,CAWIPGPYSGNTIYF,TGTGCCTGGATACCCGGGCCATACTCTGGAAACACCATATATTTT
TRBJ1-4,TRBV30,TRBD1,-,CAWSPRTGTNEKLFF,TGTGCCTGGAGTCCCAGGACAGGGACTAATGAAAAACTGTTTTTT
TRBJ2-2,TRBV18,TRBD2,-,CASSPPSGVNTGELFF,TGTGCCAGCTCACCACCTAGCGGGGTGAACACCGGGGAGCTGTTTTTT
TRBJ2-7,TRBV5-1,TRBD1,-,CASRPGQGYEQYF,TGCGCCAGCAGACCGGGACAGGGATACGAGCAGTACTTC
TRBJ2-4,TRBV18,TRBD1,-,CASSQGATQQNIQYF,TGTGCCAGCTCACAGGGGGCCACCCAACAAAACATTCAGTACTTC
TRBJ1-4,TRBV5-1,-,-,CASSSTPTPNPTNEKLFF,TGCGCCAGCAGCTCCACCCCTACACCCAACCCAACTAATGAAAAACTGTTTTTT
TRBJ2-5,TRBV27,-,-,CASRRTGERAGRETQYF,TGTGCCAGCAGGAGAACAGGGGAGAGGGCGGGAAGAGAGACCCAGTACTTC
TRBJ2-1,TRBV6-1,-,-,CASSDWAADEQFF,TGTGCCAGCAGTGACTGGGCAGCAGATGAGCAGTTCTTC
TRBJ1-1,TRBV5-1,-,few,CASSPSPWAGKGTEAFF,TGCGCCAGCAGCCCCAGCCCTTGGGCAGGGAAAGGCACTGAAGCTTTCTTT
TRBJ2-1,TRBV10-2,-,-,CATSGRNEQFF,TGCGCCACCTCGGGAAGAAATGAGCAGTTCTTC
TRBJ2-2,TRBV11-3,TRBD2,-,CASSLDPLLAGGPNTGELFF,TGTGCCAGCAGCTTAGACCCCCTACTAGCGGGGGGGCCCAACACCGGGGAGCTGTTTTTT
TRBJ2-3,TRBV6-5,TRBD2,-,CASSPGLPQYF,TGTGCCAGCAGTCCGGGACTACCGCAGTATTTT
TRBJ2-1,TRBV6-1,TRBD2,-,CASSETGGGGVWEQFF,TGTGCCAGCAGTGAGACCGGTGGCGGGGGGGTTTGGGAGCAGTTCTTC
TRBJ2-1,TRBV5-1,TRBD2,-,CASSLVLAGENEQFF,TGCGCCAGCAGCTTGGTCCTAGCGGGGGAAAATGAGCAGTTCTTC
TRBJ2-7,TRBV28,TRBD2,-,CASSSPASGGTYEQYF,TGTGCCAGCAGTTCCCCCGCTAGCGGGGGGACCTACGAGCAGTACTTC
TRBJ2-3,TRBV5-1,TRBD2,-,CASRMIAGVTDTQYF,TGCGCCAGCAGGATGATAGCGGGAGTAACAGATACGCAGTATTTT
TRBJ1-1,TRBV15,-,-,CATSRDGRANTEAFF,TGTGCCACCAGCAGAGATGGCAGGGCGAACACTGAAGCTTTCTTT
TRBJ1-4,TRBV5-1,TRBD1,-,CASSLGRGQATNEKLFF,TGCGCCAGCAGCTTGGGCAGGGGGCAAGCAACTAATGAAAAACTGTTTTTT
TRBJ1-1,TRBV2,-,-,CASSEAGGGAFF,TGTGCCAGCAGTGAAGCGGGGGGTGGAGCTTTCTTT
TRBJ1-2,TRBV28,TRBD1,-,CASQADLGQGIAYTF,TGTGCCAGCCAGGCCGATTTGGGACAGGGGATCGCCTACACCTTC
TRBJ2-7,TRBV30,TRBD2,-,CAWSRGGGFYEQYF,TGTGCCTGGAGTCGCGGCGGGGGATTCTACGAGCAGTACTTC
TRBJ2-7,TRBV5-4,-,-,CASRGDRGGKYEQYF,TGTGCCAGCAGAGGGGACAGAGGAGGGAAGTACGAGCAGTACTTC
TRBJ2-7,TRBV5-1,-,few,CASSFSGDNYEQYF,TGCGCCAGCAGCTTTTCGGGGGATAACTACGAGCAGTACTTC
TRBJ2-7,TRBV13,-,-,CASRRGPYEQYF,TGTGCCAGCAGACGAGGACCCTACGAGCAGTACTTC
TRBJ1-2,TRBV27,TRBD1,few,CASPNDRVEVNYGYTF,TGTGCCAGCCCCAATGACAGGGTGGAGGTTAACTATGGCTACACCTTC
TRBJ2-1,TRBV5-6,-,-,CASSSGLIYNEQFF,TGTGCCAGCAGCTCGGGACTGATTTACAATGAGCAGTTCTTC
TRBJ2-3,TRBV5-1,-,-,CASSLWVPRTDTQYF,TGCGCCAGCAGCTTGTGGGTTCCGCGCACAGATACGCAGTATTTT
TRBJ2-7,TRBV7-8,TRBD2,-,CASSPRWEREGPDEQYF,TGCGCCAGCAGCCCCCGATGGGAGCGGGAGGGCCCGGACGAGCAGTACTTC
TRBJ2-5,TRBV9,TRBD2,-,CASSAQGRAQETQYF,TGTGCCAGCAGCGCCCAAGGGAGGGCCCAAGAGACCCAGTACTTC
TRBJ2-7,TRBV2,-,-,CASSKGPYEQYF,TGTGCCAGCAGTAAAGGGCCCTACGAGCAGTACTTC
TRBJ1-4,TRBV7-2,-,-,CASSTGLREKLFF,TGTGCCAGCAGCACGGGACTGAGGGAAAAACTGTTTTTT
TRBJ2-2,TRBV5-4,-,-,CASYRGPQGGGNTGELFF,TGTGCCAGCTACCGAGGACCGCAGGGAGGGGGGAACACCGGGGAGCTGTTTTTT
TRBJ2-1,TRBV19,-,many,CASATIISYNEQFF,TGTGCCAGTGCCACCATAATCTCCTACAATGAGCAGTTCTTC
TRBJ2-3,TRBV29-1,-,-,CSVGEGHRTDTQYF,TGCAGCGTTGGAGAGGGGCATCGCACAGATACGCAGTATTTT
TRBJ1-1,TRBV30,-,-,CAWILEGINTEAFF,TGTGCCTGGATATTGGAGGGGATTAACACTGAAGCTTTCTTT
TRBJ2-7,TRBV19,TRBD2,-,CASSIARTSGYSYEQYF,TGTGCCAGTAGTATAGCCCGTACTAGCGGCTATTCATACGAGCAGTACTTC
TRBJ2-1,TRBV15,TRBD2,-,CATSRTSGEFSSRNEQFF,TGTGCCACCAGCCGGACTAGCGGAGAATTTTCAAGTAGGAATGAGCAGTTCTTC
TRBJ1-1,TRBV30,-,few,CAWSRMGNTEAFF,TGTGCCTGGAGTCGGATGGGGAACACTGAAGCTTTCTTT
TRBJ1-2,TRBV7-6,-,-,CASSAVSGYTF,TGTGCCAGCAGCGCCGTGTCTGGCTACACCTTC
TRBJ1-2,TRBV10-3,TRBD1,-,CAISASYWDSRAGYTF,TGTGCCATCAGTGCCTCCTACTGGGACAGTCGAGCTGGCTACACCTTC
TRBJ2-5,TRBV4-3,-,-,CANPLQRETQYF,TGCGCCAACCCCCTCCAGCGGGAGACCCAGTACTTC
TRBJ1-2,TRBV28,-,once,CASSSDSPLRGYTF,TGTGCCAGCAGTTCAGACAGTCCTCTGCGGGGCTACACCTTC
TRBJ1-1,TRBV18,-,-,CASSPGQLNTEAFF,TGTGCCAGCTCACCCGGCCAGCTGAACACTGAAGCTTTCTTT
TRBJ1-6,TRBV18,TRBD1,few,CASWDRSGTVHF,TGTGCCAGCTGGGACAGGAGCGGCACCGTCCACTTT
TRBJ2-2,TRBV5-4,-,-,CASSRTEPGELFF,TGTGCCAGCAGCCGGACGGAGCCCGGGGAGCTGTTTTTT
TRBJ2-7,TRBV2,TRBD1,-,CASSEWRQGPYEQYF,TGTGCCAGCAGTGAATGGAGACAGGGTCCCTACGAGCAGTACTTC
TRBJ1-1,TRBV10-2,-,-,CASSRPNTEAFF,TGCGCCAGCAGTCGACCTAACACTGAAGCTTTCTTT
TRBJ2-3,TRBV7-2,TRBD1,-,CASSLGNTGTGTDTQYF,TGTGCCAGCAGCTTAGGGAATACCGGGACAGGTACAGATACGCAGTATTTT
TRBJ2-5,TRBV2,TRBD2,-,CASSEELAGETQYF,TGTGCCAGCAGTGAAGAGCTAGCGGGTGAGACCCAGTACTTC
TRBJ2-7,TRBV6-6,-,-,CASTPSGGIYEQYF,TGTGCCAGCACCCCTTCAGGAGGGATCTACGAGCAGTACTTC
TRBJ1-1,TRBV10-3,-,-,CAHGQNTEAFF,TGTGCCCACGGACAGAACACTGAAGCTTTCTTT
TRBJ2-2,TRBV15,TRBD1,-,CATSRGQGVTGELFF,TGTGCCACCAGCAGGGGACAGGGGGTCACCGGGGAGCTGTTTTTT
TRBJ1-3,TRBV10-3,-,-,CAISESRNTIYF,TGTGCCATCAGTGAAAGCAGAAACACCATATATTTT
TRBJ1-5,TRBV30,TRBD1,-,CAWSAGKTGGTVSNQPQHF,TGTGCCTGGAGTGCCGGCAAAACAGGGGGAACGGTTAGCAATCAGCCCCAGCATTTT